This record looks at one T cell receptor (beta chain) sequence and its context. The sample contains more than one DNA sequence encoding this CDR3. These data are taken from a study of blood T cell repertoires in COVID-19. Overall study context: Both acute and convalescent COVID-19 samples were obtained from the United States, Italy and Spain.

Per germline, CDR1 MNHEY and CDR2 SVGAGI. J lost 3 bases, V lost 6 bases, and 3 bases had no gene match. This CDR3 spans 14 amino acids. Produced via immunoSEQ multiplex PCR; TCRdb's table is partial and in-frame only. Of 150,000 to 200,000 clones listed, roughly nine tenths are singletons. Sequences were obtained from peripheral blood. This receptor was taken from a man aged 35 to 55 with acute or convalescent COVID-19. The chain has TRBV6-5 and TRBJ1-2; 11 nucleotides agree with TRBD1. The CDR3 coding sequence is TGTGCCAGCAGACGGACAGGGGGCGACTATGGCTACACCTTC. Protein product: CASRRTGGDYGYTF.